Reported below is one T cell receptor (beta chain). What antigen it recognizes has not been identified. No base qualities exist here, and no much larger clone lies one base off it. The data are from a study of blood T cell repertoires in COVID-19 (TCRdb year 2020). Describing the broader study: Samples covering the acute and convalescent phases of COVID-19 were provided by collaborators in the United States, Italy and Spain. Sample metadata almost always included a de-identified subject ID, COVID-19 status, age in years and sex. Where HLA class I and class II types were available, the types were taken from metadata supplied by the sample provider, not from assay-based typing. Samples were obtained from the ongoing ImmuneRACE study (first 160 participants) and from some 1,200 subjects provided by 6 global collaborators. A freely available public database, intended as a resource for researchers studying the immune response to SARS-CoV-2, is where the repertoires were released. The material from the prospective study consisted of cDNA or gDNA derived from T cells, B-cell-depleted T cells, or PBMCs. Deeply sampled blood TCRbeta repertoires from subjects exposed to, actively infected with, or recovered from COVID-19 were included in the dataset.

TCRbeta CDR3 regions were amplified from genomic DNA using the immunoSEQ Assay, a bias-controlled multiplex PCR. As for the original processing: The number of nucleated cells in each sample was estimated from the amplification of reference gene primers within the assay. To quantify the absolute abundance of each unique TCRbeta CDR3 rearrangement, sequence reads were collapsed and filtered. Productive Simpson clonality was computed per sample as the square root of Simpson's diversity index over productive rearrangements. This is the immuneACCESS table as TCRdb keeps it, with only in-frame sequences that have V and J called. A part of the clones is gone; compared with another copy, unresolved V genes explain less than half, and the rest is unexplained. That table furnishes V, J and clone size, whereas the DNA furnished D and trimming. Recorded for this sample are 450,000 or so clones; 75% to 90% of them occurred a single time. Roughly 0.84% of the sample is taken by the ten largest.

Trimming accounts for 1 base at V and 3 bases at J, while the number of junction bases matched to no gene is 2. From the germline V gene, CDR1 is SGHNT and CDR2 is YENEEA. Including cysteine and phenylalanine, the CDR3 has 15 amino acids. The sequence is cut down to CDR3 DNA, 45 bases in frame from base 1. General findings and caveats noted by the study authors: How much clinical and demographic metadata was included differed by source and by participant, and the metadata was provided uncurated.

One collaborating source in Seattle enrolled patients while the patients were actively infected and followed the patients over time throughout the course of disease. The collaborating institutions used their own protocols to collect whole blood in K2EDTA tubes. For TCRbeta analysis, collaborators shipped samples as frozen whole blood, isolated PBMCs, or DNA extracted from either of those sample types. The specimen was peripheral blood. The chain uses TRBV11-3 and TRBJ2-2; 7 central nucleotides agree with TRBD2. The clonotype was recovered from a man between 18 and 29 years old with COVID-19, enrolled during active disease. The nucleotides are TGTGCCAGCAGCTTAGCGGGGGGATACACCGGGGAGCTGTTTTTT. Its coded protein is CASSLAGGYTGELFF.